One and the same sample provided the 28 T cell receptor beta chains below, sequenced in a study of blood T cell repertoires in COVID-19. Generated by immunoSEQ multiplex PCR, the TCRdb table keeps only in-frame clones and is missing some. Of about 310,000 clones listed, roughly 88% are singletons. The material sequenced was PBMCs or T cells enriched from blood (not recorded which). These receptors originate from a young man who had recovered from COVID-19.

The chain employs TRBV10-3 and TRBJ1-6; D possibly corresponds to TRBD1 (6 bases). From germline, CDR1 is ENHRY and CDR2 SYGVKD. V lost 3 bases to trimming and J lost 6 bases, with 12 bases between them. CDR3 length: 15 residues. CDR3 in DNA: TGTGCCATCAGTGAATTCGGGACACTTAATTCACCCCTCCACTTT. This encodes CAISEFGTLNSPLHF.

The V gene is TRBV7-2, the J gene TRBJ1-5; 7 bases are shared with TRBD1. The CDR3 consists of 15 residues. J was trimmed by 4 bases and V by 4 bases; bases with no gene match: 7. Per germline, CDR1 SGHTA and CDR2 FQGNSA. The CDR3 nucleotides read TGTGCCAGCAGCTACCGGACAGGTGATAATCAGCCCCAGCATTTT. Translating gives CASSYRTGDNQPQHF.

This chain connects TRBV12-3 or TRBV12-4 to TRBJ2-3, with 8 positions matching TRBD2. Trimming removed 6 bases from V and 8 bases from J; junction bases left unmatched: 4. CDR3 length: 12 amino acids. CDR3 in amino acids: CASRLTSGTQYF. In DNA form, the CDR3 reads TGTGCCAGCAGATTAACTAGCGGTACGCAGTATTTT.

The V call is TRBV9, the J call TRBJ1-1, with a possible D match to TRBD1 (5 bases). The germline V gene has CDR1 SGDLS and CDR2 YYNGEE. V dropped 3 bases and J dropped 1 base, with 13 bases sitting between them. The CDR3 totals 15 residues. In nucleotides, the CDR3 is TGTGCCAGCAGCGCAGTAGTCAGGGCGAACACTGAAGCTTTCTTT. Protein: CASSAVVRANTEAFF.

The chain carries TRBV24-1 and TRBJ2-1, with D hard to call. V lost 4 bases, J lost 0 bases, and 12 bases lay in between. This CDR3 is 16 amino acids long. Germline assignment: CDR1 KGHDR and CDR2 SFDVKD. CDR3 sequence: CATSDAQILSYNEQFF. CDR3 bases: TGTGCCACCAGTGACGCTCAGATCCTCTCCTACAATGAGCAGTTCTTC.

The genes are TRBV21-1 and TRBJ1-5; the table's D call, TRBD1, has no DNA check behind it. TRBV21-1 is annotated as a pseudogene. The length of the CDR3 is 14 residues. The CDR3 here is CASPKQGRDQPQHF. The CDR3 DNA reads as TGTGCCAGCCCGAAACAGGGCCGCGATCAGCCCCAGCATTTT.

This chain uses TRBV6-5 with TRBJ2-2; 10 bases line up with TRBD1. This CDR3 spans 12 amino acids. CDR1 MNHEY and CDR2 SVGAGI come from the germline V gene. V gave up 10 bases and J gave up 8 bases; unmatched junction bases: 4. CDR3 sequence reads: CATDRGQGELFF. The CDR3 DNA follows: TGTGCCACCGACAGGGGGCAAGGGGAGCTGTTTTTT.

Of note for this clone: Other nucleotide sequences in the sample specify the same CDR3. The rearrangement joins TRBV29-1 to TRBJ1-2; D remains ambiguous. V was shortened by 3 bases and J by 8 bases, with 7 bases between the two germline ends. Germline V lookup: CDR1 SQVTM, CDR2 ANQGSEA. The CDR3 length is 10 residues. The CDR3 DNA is TGCAGCGTTGAGAATGGCGGCTACACCTTC. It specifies CSVENGGYTF.

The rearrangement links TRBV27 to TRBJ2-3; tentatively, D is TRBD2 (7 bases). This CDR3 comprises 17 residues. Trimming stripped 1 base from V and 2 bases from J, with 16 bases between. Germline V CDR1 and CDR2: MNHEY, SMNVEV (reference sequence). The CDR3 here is CASSLLAGATHTDTQYF. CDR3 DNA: TGTGCCAGCAGTTTATTGGCGGGGGCCACTCACACAGATACGCAGTATTTT.

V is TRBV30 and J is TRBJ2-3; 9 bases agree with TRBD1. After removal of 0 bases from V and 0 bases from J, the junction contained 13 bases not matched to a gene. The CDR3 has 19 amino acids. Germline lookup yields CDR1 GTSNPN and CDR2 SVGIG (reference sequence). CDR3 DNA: TGTGCCTGGAGTGTACGAGGGACAGGGTCTTACCGGAGCACAGATACGCAGTATTTT. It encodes CAWSVRGTGSYRSTDTQYF.

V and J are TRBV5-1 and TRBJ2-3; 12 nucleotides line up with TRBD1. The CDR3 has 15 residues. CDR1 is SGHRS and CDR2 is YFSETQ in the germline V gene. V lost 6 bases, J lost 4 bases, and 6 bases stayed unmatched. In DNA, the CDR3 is TGCGCCAGCACACCGGGACAGGGGGCTGCAGATACGCAGTATTTT. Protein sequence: CASTPGQGAADTQYF.

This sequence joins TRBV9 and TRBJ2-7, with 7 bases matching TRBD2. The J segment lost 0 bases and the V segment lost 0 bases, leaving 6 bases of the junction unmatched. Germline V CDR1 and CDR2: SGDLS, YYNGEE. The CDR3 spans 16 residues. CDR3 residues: CASSVEGGSSSYEQYF. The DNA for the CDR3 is TGTGCCAGCAGCGTAGAGGGAGGGTCCAGCTCCTACGAGCAGTACTTC.

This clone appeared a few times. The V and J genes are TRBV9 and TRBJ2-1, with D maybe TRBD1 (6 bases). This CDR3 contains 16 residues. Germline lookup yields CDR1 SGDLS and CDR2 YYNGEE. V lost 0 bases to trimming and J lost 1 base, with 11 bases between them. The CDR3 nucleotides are TGTGCCAGCAGCGTAGTAGAAAGGGGGTCCTACAATGAGCAGTTCTTC. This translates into CASSVVERGSYNEQFF. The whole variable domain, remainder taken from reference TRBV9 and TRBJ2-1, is DSGVTQTPKHLITATGQRVTLRCSPRSGDLSVYWYQQSLDQGLQFLIQYYNGEERAKGNILERFSAQQFPDLHSELNLSSLELGDSALYFCASSVVERGSYNEQFFGPGTRLTVL.

CDR3 loop: CASSYDRQGAPSYNEQFF. The CDR3 bases are TGTGCCAGCAGTTACGATAGACAGGGGGCCCCCTCCTACAATGAGCAGTTCTTC. The chain is built from TRBV6-2 or TRBV6-3 and TRBJ2-1; 10 nucleotides align to TRBD1. This CDR3 has 18 residues. Germline V CDR1 and CDR2: MNHEY, SVGEGT. Trimming at V came to 2 bases and at J to 0 bases, leaving 7 bases not matched to a gene.

CDR3 protein: CASSKNRGHHTGELFF. CDR3 in DNA: TGTGCCAGCAGCAAAAACAGGGGGCATCACACCGGGGAGCTGTTTTTT. V and J are TRBV21-1 and TRBJ2-2; TRBD1, as called in the table, went unchecked against the DNA. TRBV21-1 is annotated as a pseudogene. The CDR3 covers 16 residues.

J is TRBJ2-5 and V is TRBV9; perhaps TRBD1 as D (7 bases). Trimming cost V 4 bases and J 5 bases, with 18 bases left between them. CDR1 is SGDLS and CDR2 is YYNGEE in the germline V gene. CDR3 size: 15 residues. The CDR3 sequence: CASSSWGAGGETQYF. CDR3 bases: TGTGCCAGCAGCTCCTGGGGTGCAGGGGGGGAGACCCAGTACTTC.

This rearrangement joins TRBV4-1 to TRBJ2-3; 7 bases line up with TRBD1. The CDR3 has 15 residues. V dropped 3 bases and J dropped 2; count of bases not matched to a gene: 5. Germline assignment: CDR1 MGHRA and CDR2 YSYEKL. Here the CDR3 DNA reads TGCGCCAGCAGCCAGACGGGACAGTACACAGATACGCAGTATTTT. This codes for CASSQTGQYTDTQYF.

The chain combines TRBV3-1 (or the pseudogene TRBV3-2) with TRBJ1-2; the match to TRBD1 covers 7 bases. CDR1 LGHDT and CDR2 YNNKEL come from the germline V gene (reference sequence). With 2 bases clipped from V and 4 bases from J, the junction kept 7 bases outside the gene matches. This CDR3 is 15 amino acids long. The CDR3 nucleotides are TGTGCCAGCAGCCAACAGACAGGGTTCGGCTATGGCTACACCTTC. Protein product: CASSQQTGFGYGYTF.

CDR3 nucleotide sequence: TGTGCCAGCAGTCTCGACAGGGGGCGCGGCTACACCTTC. It codes for CASSLDRGRGYTF. The J gene is TRBJ1-2, the V gene TRBV27; 10 nucleotides agree with TRBD1. Germline values: CDR1 MNHEY, CDR2 SMNVEV (reference sequence). The CDR3 runs 13 residues. J was trimmed by 8 bases and V by 5 bases; bases with no gene match: 5.

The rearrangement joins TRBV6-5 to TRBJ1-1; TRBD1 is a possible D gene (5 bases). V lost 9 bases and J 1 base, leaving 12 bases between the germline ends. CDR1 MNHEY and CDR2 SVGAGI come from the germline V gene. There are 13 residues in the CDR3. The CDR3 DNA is TGTGCCAGTCGACGACAGCCGAACACTGAAGCTTTCTTT. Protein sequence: CASRRQPNTEAFF.

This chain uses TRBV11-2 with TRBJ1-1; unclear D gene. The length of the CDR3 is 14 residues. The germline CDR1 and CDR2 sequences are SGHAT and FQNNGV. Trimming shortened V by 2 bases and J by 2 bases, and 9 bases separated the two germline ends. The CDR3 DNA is TGTGCCAGCAGCTTAATTTCAGGTAACACTGAAGCTTTCTTT. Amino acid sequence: CASSLISGNTEAFF. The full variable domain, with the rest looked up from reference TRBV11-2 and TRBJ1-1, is EAGVAQSPRYKIIEKRQSVAFWCNPISGHATLYWYQQILGQGPKLLIQFQNNGVVDDSQLPKDRFSAERLKGVDSTLKIQPAKLEDSAVYLCASSLISGNTEAFFGQGTRLTVV.

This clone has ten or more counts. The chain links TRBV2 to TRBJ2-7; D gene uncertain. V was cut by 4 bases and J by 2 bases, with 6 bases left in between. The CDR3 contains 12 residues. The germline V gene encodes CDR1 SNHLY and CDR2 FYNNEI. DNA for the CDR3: TGTGCCAGCAGTGTTGGGCCCTACGAGCAGTACTTC. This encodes CASSVGPYEQYF.

CDR3 sequence: CASSKRTPRELFF. The DNA of the CDR3 is TGTGCCAGCAGCAAACGGACTCCAAGGGAGCTGTTTTTT. The chain employs TRBV7-2 and TRBJ2-2; perhaps TRBD2 as D (5 bases). From germline, CDR1 is SGHTA and CDR2 FQGNSA. The V end lost 5 bases, the J end lost 9 bases, and 13 bases lay between the germline ends. This CDR3 region has 13 residues.

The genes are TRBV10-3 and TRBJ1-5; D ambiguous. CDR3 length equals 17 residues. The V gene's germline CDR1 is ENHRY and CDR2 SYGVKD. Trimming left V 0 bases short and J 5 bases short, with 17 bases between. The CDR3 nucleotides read TGTGCCATCAGTGAGTCGAGCGGGGATCCGTCTGATCAGCCCCAGCATTTT. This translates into CAISESSGDPSDQPQHF.

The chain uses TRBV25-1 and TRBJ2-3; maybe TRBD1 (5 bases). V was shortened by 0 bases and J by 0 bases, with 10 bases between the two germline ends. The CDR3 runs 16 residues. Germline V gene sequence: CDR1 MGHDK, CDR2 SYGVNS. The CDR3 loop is CASSEYRGVSTDTQYF. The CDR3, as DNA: TGTGCCAGCAGTGAATATAGGGGCGTTAGCACAGATACGCAGTATTTT.

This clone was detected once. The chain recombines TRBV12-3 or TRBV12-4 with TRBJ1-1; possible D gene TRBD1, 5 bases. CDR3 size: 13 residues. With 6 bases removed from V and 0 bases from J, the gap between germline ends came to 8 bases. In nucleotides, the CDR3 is TGTGCCAGCAGGCCACAGGTGAACACTGAAGCTTTCTTT. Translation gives CASRPQVNTEAFF.

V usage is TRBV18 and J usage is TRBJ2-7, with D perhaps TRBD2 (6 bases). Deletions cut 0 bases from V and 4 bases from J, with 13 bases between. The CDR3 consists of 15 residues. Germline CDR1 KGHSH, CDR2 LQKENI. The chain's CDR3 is CASSPPLPGRYEQYF. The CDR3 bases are TGTGCCAGCTCACCACCGTTGCCAGGGAGGTACGAGCAGTACTTC. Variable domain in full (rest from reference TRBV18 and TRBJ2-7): NAGVMQNPRHLVRRRGQEARLRCSPMKGHSHVYWYRQLPEEGLKFMVYLQKENIIDESGMPKERFSAEFPKEGPSILRIQQVVRGDSAAYFCASSPPLPGRYEQYFGPGTRLTVT.

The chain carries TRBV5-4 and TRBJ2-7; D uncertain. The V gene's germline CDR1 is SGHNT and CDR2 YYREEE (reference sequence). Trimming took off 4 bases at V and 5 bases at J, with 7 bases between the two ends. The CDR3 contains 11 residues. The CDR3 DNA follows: TGTGCCAGCAGCGGCCAGGACGAGCAGTACTTC. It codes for CASSGQDEQYF.